The source of this TCR beta chain is a study of beta chain features in type 1 diabetes. The isolated RNA, all of it, was reverse transcribed, so expressed TCRB transcripts were what got sequenced. Profiling relied on immunoSEQ multiplex PCR, and the TCRdb table lists in-frame clones only, not all of them. The repertoire consists of 620,000 or so clones, with less than 20% occurring once and the leading ten covering about 0.097%. The CDR3 is 16 amino acids. Germline V gene sequence: CDR1 MNHEY, CDR2 SVGAGI. V lost 2 bases, J lost 4 bases, and 9 bases stayed unmatched. This clonotype was sampled from a man aged 18 to 35 in good health. The sample comprised naive CD4+ T cells from blood. The chain recombines TRBV6-5 with TRBJ2-5, with TRBD1 matching over 8 bases. CDR3 DNA sequence: TGTGCCAGCAGTTACCCAAGGACAGGGCTGGTAGAGACCCAGTACTTC. Translating gives CASSYPRTGLVETQYF.